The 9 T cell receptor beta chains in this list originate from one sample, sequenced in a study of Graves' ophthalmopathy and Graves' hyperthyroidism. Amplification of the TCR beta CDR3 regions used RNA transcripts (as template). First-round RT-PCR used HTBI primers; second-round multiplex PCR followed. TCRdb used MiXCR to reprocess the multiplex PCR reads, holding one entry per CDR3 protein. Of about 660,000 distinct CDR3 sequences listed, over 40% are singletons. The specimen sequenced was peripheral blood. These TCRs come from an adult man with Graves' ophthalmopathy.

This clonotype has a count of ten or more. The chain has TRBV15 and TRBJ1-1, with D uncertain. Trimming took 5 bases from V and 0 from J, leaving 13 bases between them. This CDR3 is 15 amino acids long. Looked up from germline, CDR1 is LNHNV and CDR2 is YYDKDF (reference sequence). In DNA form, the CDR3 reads TGTGCCACCAGCCGCGCGTCCTCTATGAACACTGAAGCTTTCTTT. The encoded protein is CATSRASSMNTEAFF.

The CDR3 nucleotides read TGCAGCAGTACGGACAGGGGGCAAGAGACCCAGTACTTC. Translating gives CSSTDRGQETQYF. The chain employs TRBV29-1 and TRBJ2-5; 10 bases agree with TRBD1. The CDR3 runs 13 residues. Germline V gene lookup returns CDR1 SQVTM and CDR2 ANQGSEA. The J segment lost 2 bases and the V segment lost 8 bases, leaving 5 bases of the junction unmatched.

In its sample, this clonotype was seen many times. CDR3 DNA sequence: TGTGCCAGCAGCGTCTACCCTTCGGGACAGAGCTATGGCTACACCTTC. Its protein product is CASSVYPSGQSYGYTF. The V gene is TRBV9, the J gene TRBJ1-2; 7 bases are a match to TRBD1. The CDR3 is 16 amino acids. Per germline, CDR1 SGDLS and CDR2 YYNGEE. The V and J ends lost 2 bases and 4 bases, in that order; junction bases with no gene match: 11.

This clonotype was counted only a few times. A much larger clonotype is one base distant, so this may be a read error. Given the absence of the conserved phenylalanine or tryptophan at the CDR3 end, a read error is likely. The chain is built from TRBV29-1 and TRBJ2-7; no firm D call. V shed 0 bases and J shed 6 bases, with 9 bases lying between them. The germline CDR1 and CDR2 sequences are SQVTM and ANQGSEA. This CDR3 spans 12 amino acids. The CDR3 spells CSVEDLRTEQYL. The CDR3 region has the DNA TGCAGCGTTGAAGATCTGAGGACCGAGCAGTACCTC.

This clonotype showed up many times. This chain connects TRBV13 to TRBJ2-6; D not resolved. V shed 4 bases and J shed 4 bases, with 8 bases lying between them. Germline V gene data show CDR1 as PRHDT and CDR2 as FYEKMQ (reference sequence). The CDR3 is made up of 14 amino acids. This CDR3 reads CASSSRSGANVLTF. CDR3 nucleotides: TGTGCCAGCAGCTCCAGGTCCGGGGCCAACGTCCTGACTTTC.

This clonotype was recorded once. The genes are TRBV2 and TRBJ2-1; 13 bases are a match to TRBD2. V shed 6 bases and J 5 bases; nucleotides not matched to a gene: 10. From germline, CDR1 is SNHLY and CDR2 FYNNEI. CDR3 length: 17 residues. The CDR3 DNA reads TGTGCCAGCAGCCCACGACTAGCGGGAGGACCTCACAATGAGCAGTTCTTC. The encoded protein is CASSPRLAGGPHNEQFF.

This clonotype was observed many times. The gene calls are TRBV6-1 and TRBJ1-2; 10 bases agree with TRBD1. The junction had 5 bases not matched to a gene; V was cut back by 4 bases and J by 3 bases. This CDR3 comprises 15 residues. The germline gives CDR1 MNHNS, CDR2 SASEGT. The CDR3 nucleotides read TGTGCCAGCAGTGGGACAGGGGGTATGGACTATGGCTACACCTTC. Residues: CASSGTGGMDYGYTF.

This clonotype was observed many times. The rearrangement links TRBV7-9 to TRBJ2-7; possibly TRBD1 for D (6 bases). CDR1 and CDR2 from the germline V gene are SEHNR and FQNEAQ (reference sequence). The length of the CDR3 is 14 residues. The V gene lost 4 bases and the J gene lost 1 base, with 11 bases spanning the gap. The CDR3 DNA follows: TGTGCCAGCAGCTCTAGGACAGATTCCTACGAGCAGTACTTC. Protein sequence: CASSSRTDSYEQYF.

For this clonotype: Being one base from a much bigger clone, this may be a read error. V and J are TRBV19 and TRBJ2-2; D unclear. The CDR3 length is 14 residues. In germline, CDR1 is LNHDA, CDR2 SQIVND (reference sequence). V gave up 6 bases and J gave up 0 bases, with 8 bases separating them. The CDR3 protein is CASRQLANTGELFF. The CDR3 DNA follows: TGTGCCAGTAGACAACTCGCGAACACCGGGGAGCTGTTTTTT.